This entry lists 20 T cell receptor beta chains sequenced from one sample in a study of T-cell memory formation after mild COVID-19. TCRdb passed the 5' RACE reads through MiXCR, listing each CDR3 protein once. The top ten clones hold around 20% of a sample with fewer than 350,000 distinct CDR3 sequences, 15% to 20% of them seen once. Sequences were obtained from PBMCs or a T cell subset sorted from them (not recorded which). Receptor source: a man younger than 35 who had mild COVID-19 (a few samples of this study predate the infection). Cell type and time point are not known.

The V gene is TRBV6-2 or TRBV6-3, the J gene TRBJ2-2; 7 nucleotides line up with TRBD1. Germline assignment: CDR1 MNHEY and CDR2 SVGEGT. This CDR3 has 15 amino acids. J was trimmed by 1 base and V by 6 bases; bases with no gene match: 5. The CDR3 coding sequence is TGTGCCAGCAGCCGGACAGGCGTGAACACCGGGGAGCTGTTTTTT. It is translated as CASSRTGVNTGELFF.

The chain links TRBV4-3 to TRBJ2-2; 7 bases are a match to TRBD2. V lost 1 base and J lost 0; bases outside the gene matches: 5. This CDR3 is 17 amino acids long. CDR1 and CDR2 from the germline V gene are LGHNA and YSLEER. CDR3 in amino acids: CASSQVLSGANTGELFF. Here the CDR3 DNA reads TGCGCCAGCAGCCAAGTCCTAAGCGGGGCGAACACCGGGGAGCTGTTTTTT.

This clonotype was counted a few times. CDR3 region: CASSLEWGDGSEAFF. Written as DNA, the CDR3 is TGTGCCAGCAGCTTGGAATGGGGTGACGGATCTGAAGCTTTCTTT. The rearrangement uses TRBV5-4 and TRBJ1-1; D unclear. CDR1 SGHNT and CDR2 YYREEE come from the germline V gene (reference sequence). CDR3 length: 15 residues. V lost 0 bases and J 6 bases, leaving 15 bases between the germline ends.

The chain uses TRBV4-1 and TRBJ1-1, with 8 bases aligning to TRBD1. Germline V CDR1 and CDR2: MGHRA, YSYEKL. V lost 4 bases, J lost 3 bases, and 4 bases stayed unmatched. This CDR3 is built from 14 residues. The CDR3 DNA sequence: TGCGCCAGCAGCCGGATGACAGGGGACACTGAAGCTTTCTTT. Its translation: CASSRMTGDTEAFF.

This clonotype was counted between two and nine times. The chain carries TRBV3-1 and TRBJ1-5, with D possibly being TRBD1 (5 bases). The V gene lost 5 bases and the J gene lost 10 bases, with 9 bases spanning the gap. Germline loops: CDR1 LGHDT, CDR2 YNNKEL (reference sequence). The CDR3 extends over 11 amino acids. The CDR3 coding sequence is TGTGCCAGCAGCGGCGGGGGACCCCAGCATTTT. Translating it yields CASSGGGPQHF.

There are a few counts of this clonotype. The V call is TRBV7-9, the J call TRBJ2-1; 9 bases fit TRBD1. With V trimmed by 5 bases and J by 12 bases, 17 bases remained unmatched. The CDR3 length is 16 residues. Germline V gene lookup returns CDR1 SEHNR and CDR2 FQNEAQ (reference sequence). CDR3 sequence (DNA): TGTGCCAGCAGCCCCCGGGACAGGGACCTATTTGGGGGGCAGTTCTTC. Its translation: CASSPRDRDLFGGQFF.

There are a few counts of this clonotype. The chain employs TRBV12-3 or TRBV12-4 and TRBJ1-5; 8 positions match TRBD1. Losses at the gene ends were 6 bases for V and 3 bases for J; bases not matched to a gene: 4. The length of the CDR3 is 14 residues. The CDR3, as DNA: TGTGCCAGCAGGGGGACAGGAGACAATCAGCCCCAGCATTTT. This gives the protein CASRGTGDNQPQHF.

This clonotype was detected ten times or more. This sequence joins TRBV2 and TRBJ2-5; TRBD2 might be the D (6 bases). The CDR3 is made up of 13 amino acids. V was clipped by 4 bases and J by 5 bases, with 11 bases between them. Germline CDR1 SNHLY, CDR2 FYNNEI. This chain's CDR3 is CASSARREETQYF. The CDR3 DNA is TGTGCCAGCAGTGCCCGGAGGGAGGAGACCCAGTACTTC.

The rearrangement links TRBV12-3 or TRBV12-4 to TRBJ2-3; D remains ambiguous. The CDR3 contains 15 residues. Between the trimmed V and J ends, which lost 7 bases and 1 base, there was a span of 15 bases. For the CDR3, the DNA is TGTGCCAGCACCCCACGGACGGACCGCACAGATACGCAGTATTTT. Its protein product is CASTPRTDRTDTQYF.

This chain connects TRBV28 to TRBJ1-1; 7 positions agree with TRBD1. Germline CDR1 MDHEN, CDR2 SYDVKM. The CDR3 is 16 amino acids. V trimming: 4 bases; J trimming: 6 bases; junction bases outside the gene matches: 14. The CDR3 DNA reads TGTGCCAGCAGTTCCCTGAAGGACGGGACAGTGGCTGAAGCTTTCTTT. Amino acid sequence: CASSSLKDGTVAEAFF. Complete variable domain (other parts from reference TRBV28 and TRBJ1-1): DVKVTQSSRYLVKRTGEKVFLECVQDMDHENMFWYRQDPGLGLRLIYFSYDVKMKEKGDIPEGYSVSREKKERFSLILESASTNQTSMYLCASSSLKDGTVAEAFFGQGTRLTVV.

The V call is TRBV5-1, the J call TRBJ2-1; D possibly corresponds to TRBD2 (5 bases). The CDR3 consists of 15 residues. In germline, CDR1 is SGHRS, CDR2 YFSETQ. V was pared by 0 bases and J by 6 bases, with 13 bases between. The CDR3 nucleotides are TGCGCCAGCAGCTTGGACGCCAAGCGGCCCAATGAGCAGTTCTTC. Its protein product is CASSLDAKRPNEQFF.

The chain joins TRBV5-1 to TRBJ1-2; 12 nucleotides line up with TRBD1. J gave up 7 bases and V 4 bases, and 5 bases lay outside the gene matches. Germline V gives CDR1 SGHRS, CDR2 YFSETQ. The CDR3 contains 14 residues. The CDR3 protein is CASSPGTGGLGYTF. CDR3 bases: TGCGCCAGCAGCCCGGGGACAGGGGGCCTTGGCTACACCTTC.

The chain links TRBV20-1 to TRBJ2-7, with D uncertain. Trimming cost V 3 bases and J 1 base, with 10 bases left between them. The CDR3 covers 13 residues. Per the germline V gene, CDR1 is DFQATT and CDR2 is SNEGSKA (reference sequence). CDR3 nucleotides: TGCAGTGCTAGGAGTGCCTGGTCCTACGAGCAGTACTTC. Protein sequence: CSARSAWSYEQYF.

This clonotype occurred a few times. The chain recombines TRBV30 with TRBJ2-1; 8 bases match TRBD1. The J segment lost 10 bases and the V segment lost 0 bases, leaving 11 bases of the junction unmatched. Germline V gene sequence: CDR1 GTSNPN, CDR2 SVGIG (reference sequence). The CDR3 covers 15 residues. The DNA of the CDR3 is TGTGCCTGGAGTGTTCATGGTCAGGGGGCTGGCGAGCAGTTCTTC. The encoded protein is CAWSVHGQGAGEQFF.

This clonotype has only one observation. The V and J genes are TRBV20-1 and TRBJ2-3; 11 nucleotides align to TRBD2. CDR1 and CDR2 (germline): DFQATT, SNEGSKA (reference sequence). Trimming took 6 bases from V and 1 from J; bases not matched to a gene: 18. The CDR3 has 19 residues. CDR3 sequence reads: CSADLISGGAKAGTDTQYF. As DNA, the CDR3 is TGCAGTGCCGACCTCATTAGCGGGGGGGCCAAGGCTGGCACAGATACGCAGTATTTT.

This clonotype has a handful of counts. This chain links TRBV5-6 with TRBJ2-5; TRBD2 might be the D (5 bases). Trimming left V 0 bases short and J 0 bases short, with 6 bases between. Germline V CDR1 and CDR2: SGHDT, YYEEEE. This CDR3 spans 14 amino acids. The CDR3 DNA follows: TGTGCCAGCAGCTTGGCTAGCCACCAAGAGACCCAGTACTTC. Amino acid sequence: CASSLASHQETQYF.

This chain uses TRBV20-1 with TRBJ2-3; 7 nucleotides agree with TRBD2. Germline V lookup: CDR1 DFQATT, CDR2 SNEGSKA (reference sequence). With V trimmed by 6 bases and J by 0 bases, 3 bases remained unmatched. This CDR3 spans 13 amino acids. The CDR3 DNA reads TGCAGTGCCGGGGAGGGCAGCACAGATACGCAGTATTTT. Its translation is CSAGEGSTDTQYF.

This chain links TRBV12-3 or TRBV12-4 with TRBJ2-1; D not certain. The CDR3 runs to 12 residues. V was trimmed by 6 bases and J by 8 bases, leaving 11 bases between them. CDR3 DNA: TGTGCCAGCAGCCAGATGCGATATGAGCAGTTCTTC. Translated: CASSQMRYEQFF.

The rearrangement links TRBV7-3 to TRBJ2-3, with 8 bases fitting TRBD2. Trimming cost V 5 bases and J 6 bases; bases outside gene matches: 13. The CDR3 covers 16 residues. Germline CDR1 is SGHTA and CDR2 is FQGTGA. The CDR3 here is CASSLRVAGPRDTQYF. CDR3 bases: TGTGCCAGCAGCCTTAGGGTAGCGGGACCTCGGGATACGCAGTATTTT.

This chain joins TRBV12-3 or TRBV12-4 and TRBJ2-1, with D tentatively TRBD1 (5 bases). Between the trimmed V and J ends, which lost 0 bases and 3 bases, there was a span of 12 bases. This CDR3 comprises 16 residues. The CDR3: CASSLAPGKGYNEQFF. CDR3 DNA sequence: TGTGCCAGCAGTTTAGCGCCAGGGAAGGGCTACAATGAGCAGTTCTTC.